The rows below give T cell receptor beta chains drawn from one sample of a study of metastatic and nonmetastatic thyroid tumors. TCRdb reanalyzed the PCR reads via MiXCR. The table includes approximately 25,000 clones, roughly 17% detected once. Material for sequencing was blood. Source of these receptors: a male donor with papillary thyroid cancer or a benign thyroid nodule (not recorded which). Some clones in this sample may be carry-over from other donors' samples. The CDR3 runs from the conserved cysteine through the conserved F or W. D genes are given only for firm matches. Expanded clones are given a class, and other clones once, few, many or no size at all.

D gene: TRBD2; clone size: many; V gene: TRBV7-8; J gene: TRBJ2-7; CDR3 DNA: TGTGCCAGCGCCGAGGGACTAACCTACGAGCAGTACTTC; CDR3 protein: CASAEGLTYEQYF
D gene: .; clone size: many; V gene: TRBV27; J gene: TRBJ1-1; CDR3 DNA: TGTGCCAGCAGTACCAGGGAGGGGGGGCCGTGGACTGAAGCTTTCTTT; CDR3 protein: CASSTREGGPWTEAFF
D gene: .; clone size: many; V gene: TRBV5-5; J gene: TRBJ2-2; CDR3 DNA: TGTGCCAGCAGCTATTCAGGGGTGGGCACCGGGGAGCTGTTTTTT; CDR3 protein: CASSYSGVGTGELFF
D gene: .; clone size: few; V gene: TRBV28; J gene: TRBJ2-7; CDR3 DNA: TGTGCCAGCAGGGGAATTGCACCCTCCCCATACGAGCAGTACTTC; CDR3 protein: CASRGIAPSPYEQYF
D gene: .; clone size: many; V gene: TRBV28; J gene: TRBJ1-1; CDR3 DNA: TGTGCCAGCAGTCACCGGGGCTCGGCGCACACTGAAGCTTTCTTT; CDR3 protein: CASSHRGSAHTEAFF
D gene: TRBD2; clone size: many; V gene: TRBV29-1; J gene: TRBJ2-5; CDR3 DNA: TGCAGCGCCCACCCTTCTGGCGGGAGCTCAGAGACCCAGTACTTC; CDR3 protein: CSAHPSGGSSETQYF
D gene: TRBD2; clone size: many; V gene: TRBV6-5; J gene: TRBJ2-2; CDR3 DNA: TGTGCCAGCAGTTACTCGGGAGGGTTTGAGGCTAGCACCGGGGAGCTGTTTTTT; CDR3 protein: CASSYSGGFEASTGELFF
D gene: .; clone size: few; V gene: TRBV2; J gene: TRBJ2-7; CDR3 DNA: TGTGCCAGCAGTGAAAGGGTATATTCCTGCGAGCAGTACTTC; CDR3 protein: CASSERVYSCEQYF
D gene: TRBD1; clone size: many; V gene: TRBV5-5; J gene: TRBJ1-4; CDR3 DNA: TGTGCCAGCAGCTCCCCGGAGGGGGCAAGTGAAAAACTGTTTTTT; CDR3 protein: CASSSPEGASEKLFF
D gene: TRBD1; clone size: many; V gene: TRBV7-9; J gene: TRBJ2-7; CDR3 DNA: TGTGCCAGCAGCCCTACGGACAGGGCAGAGCAGTACTTC; CDR3 protein: CASSPTDRAEQYF
D gene: TRBD1; clone size: .; V gene: TRBV7-9; J gene: TRBJ2-4; CDR3 DNA: TGTGCCAGCAGCTTAGACCTCACAGGGGAAAAGTACTTC; CDR3 protein: CASSLDLTGEKYF
D gene: .; clone size: few; V gene: TRBV15; J gene: TRBJ1-6; CDR3 DNA: TGTGCCACCAGCACATCAGGGGACGCCGTTATTTCACCCCTCCACTTT; CDR3 protein: CATSTSGDAVISPLHF